This T cell receptor (beta chain) was recovered during a study of CD8+ T cells in alopecia areata. Overall study: Treated patients were dosed with oral tofacitinib, taking 5 to 10 mg twice daily. General study findings and limits: Normal-skin resident alphabeta T cells also appear among scalp sample sequences. Especially in alopecia totalis/universalis, lesional scalp showed greater clonality than normal scalp did.

With respect to this clone: Its antigen is not identified.

V dropped 4 bases and J dropped 3 bases, with 13 bases sitting between them. The CDR3 runs 14 residues. Germline loops: CDR1 MDHEN, CDR2 SYDVKM. Isolated RNA was reverse transcribed into cDNA used as the sequencing template. Assay used: immunoSEQ multiplex PCR; TCRdb lists only in-frame clones, some missing. The table lists 100,000 to 150,000 clones, roughly 54% of them singletons. CD4+ and CD8+ T cells were sorted from PBMCs stained for CD3, CD4 and CD8. The V and J genes are TRBV28 and TRBJ2-7, with D perhaps matching TRBD2 (6 bases). This clonotype was sampled from a human donor with alopecia areata. Sequenced here: CD4+ T cells sorted from blood, sampled at week 0. The CDR3 here is CASSSYGTGYEQYF. CDR3 coding DNA: TGTGCCAGCAGTTCCTACGGGACTGGCTACGAGCAGTACTTC.